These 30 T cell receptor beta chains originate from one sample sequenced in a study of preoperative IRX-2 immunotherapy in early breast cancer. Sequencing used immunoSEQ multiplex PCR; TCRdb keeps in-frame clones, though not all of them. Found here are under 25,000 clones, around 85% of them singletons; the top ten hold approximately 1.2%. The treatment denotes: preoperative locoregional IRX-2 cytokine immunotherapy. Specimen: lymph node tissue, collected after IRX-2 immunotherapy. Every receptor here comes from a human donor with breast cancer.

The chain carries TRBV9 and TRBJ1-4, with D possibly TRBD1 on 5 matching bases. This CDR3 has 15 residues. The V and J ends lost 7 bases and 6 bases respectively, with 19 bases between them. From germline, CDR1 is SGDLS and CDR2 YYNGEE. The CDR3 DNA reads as TGTGCCAGCCGTTACGACCGGGACGGTTATGAAAAACTGTTTTTT. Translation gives CASRYDRDGYEKLFF.

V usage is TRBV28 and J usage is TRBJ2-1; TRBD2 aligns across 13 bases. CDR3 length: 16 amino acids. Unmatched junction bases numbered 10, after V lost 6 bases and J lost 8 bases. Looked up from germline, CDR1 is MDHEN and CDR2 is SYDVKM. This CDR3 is CASSPVGLAGEDEQFF. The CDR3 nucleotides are TGTGCCAGCAGCCCAGTCGGACTAGCGGGAGAAGATGAGCAGTTCTTC.

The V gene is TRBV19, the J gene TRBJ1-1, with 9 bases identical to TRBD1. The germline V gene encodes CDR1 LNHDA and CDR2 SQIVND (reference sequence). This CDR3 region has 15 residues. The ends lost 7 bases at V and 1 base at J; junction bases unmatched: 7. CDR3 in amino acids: CASTEGDRENTEAFF. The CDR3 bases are TGTGCCAGTACTGAGGGGGACAGGGAGAACACTGAAGCTTTCTTT.

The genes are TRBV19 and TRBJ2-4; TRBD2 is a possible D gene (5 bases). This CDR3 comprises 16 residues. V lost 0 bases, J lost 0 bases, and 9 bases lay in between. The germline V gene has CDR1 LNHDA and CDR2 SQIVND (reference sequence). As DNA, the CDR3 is TGTGCCAGTAGTATAGATAGCGAGAGAGCCAAAAACATTCAGTACTTC. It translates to CASSIDSERAKNIQYF.

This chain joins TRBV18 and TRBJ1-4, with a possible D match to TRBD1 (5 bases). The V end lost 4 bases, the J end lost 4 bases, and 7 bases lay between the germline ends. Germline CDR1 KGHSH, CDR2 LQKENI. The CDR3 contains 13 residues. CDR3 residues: CASSHGHNEKLFF. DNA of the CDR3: TGTGCCAGCTCACATGGACATAATGAAAAACTGTTTTTT.

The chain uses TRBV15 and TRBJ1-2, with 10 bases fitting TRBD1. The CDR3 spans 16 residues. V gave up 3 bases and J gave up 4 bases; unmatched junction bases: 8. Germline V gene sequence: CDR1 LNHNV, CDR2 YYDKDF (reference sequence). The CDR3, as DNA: TGTGCCACCAGCAGGCAAACCCGGGACAGGGGCTATGGCTACACCTTC. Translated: CATSRQTRDRGYGYTF.

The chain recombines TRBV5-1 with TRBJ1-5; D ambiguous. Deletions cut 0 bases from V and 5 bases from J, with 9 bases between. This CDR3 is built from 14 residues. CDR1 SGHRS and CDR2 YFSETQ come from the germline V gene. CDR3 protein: CASSLDGSYQPQHF. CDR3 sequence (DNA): TGCGCCAGCAGCTTGGATGGGTCCTATCAGCCCCAGCATTTT.

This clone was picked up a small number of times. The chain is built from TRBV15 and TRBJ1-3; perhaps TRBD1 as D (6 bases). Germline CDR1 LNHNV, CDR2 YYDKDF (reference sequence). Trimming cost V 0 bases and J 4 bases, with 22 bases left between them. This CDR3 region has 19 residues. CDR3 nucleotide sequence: TGTGCCACCAGCAGAGATTTAGTCGGACAGTTCGCGATAGGAAACACCATATATTTT. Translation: CATSRDLVGQFAIGNTIYF.

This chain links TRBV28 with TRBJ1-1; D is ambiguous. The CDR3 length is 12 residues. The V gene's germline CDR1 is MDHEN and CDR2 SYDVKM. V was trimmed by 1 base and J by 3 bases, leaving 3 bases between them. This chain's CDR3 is CASSLSHTEAFF. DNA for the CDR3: TGTGCCAGCAGTTTATCCCACACTGAAGCTTTCTTT.

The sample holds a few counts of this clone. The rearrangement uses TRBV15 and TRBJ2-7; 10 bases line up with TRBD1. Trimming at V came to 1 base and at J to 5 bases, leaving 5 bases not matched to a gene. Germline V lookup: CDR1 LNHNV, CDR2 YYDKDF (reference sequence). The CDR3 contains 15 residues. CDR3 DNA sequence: TGTGCCACCAGCAGAGCGGGACAGGGGAACAACGAGCAGTACTTC. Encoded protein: CATSRAGQGNNEQYF.

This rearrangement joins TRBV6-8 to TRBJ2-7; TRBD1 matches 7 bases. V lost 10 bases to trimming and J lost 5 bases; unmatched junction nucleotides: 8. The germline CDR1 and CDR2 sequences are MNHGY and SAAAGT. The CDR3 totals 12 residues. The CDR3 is CATSRGSNEQYF. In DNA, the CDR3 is TGTGCCACCTCCAGGGGGAGCAACGAGCAGTACTTC.

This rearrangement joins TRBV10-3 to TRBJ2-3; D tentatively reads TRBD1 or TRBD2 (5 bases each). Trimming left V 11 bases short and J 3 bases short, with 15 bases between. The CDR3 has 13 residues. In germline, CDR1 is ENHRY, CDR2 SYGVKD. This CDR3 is CAVRGAGTDTQYF. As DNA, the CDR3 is TGTGCCGTCCGAGGGGCCGGGACAGATACGCAGTATTTT.

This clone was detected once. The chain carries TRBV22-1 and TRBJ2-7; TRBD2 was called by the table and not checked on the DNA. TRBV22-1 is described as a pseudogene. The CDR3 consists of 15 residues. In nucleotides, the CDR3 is TGTGCCAGCAGTTATATCGTCGGGGGGGCCTACGAGCAGTACTTC. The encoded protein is CASSYIVGGAYEQYF.

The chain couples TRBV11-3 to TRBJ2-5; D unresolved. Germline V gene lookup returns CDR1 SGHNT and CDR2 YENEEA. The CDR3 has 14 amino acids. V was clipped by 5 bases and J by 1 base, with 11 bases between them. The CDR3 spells CASSASSSQETQYF. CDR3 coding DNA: TGTGCCAGCAGCGCCTCTAGTTCCCAAGAGACCCAGTACTTC.

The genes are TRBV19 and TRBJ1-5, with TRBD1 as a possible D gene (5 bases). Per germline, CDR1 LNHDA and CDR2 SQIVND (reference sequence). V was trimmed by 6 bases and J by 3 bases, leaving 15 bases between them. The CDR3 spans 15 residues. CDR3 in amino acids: CASSDSEGNNQPQHF. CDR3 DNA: TGTGCCAGTAGCGATTCGGAGGGGAACAATCAGCCCCAGCATTTT. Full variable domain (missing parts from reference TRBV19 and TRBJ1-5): DGGITQSPKYLFRKEGQNVTLSCEQNLNHDAMYWYRQDPGQGLRLIYYSQIVNDFQKGDIAEGYSVSREKKESFPLTVTSAQKNPTAFYLCASSDSEGNNQPQHFGDGTRLSIL.

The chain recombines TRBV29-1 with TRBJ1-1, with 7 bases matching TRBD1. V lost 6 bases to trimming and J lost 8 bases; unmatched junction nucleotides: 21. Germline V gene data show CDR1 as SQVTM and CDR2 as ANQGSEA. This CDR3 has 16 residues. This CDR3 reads CSVASPLSLGTAEAFF. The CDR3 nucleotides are TGCAGCGTCGCAAGTCCCCTAAGCCTTGGGACAGCCGAAGCTTTCTTT.

CDR3 DNA: TGTGCCAGCAGCCTCAGAGTGGAGCGGGAGGTAAGAGAGCAGTACTTC. It encodes CASSLRVEREVREQYF. The chain recombines TRBV11-3 with TRBJ2-7; 9 nucleotides agree with TRBD2. The CDR3 has 16 amino acids. With V trimmed by 5 bases and J by 7 bases, 15 bases remained unmatched. In germline, CDR1 is SGHNT, CDR2 YENEEA.

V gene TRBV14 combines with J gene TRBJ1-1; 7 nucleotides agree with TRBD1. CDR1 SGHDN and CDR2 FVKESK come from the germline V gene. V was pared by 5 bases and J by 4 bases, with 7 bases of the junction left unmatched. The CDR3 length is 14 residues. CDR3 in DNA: TGTGCCAGCAGCGACACAGGGGCAATCACTGAAGCTTTCTTT. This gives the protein CASSDTGAITEAFF.

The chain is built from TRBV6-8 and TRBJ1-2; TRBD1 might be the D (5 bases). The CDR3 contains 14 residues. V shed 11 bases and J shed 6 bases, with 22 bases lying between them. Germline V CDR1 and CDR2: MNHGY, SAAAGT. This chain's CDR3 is CARISRVGDDGYTF. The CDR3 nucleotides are TGTGCCCGGATTTCCAGGGTTGGGGACGATGGCTACACCTTC.

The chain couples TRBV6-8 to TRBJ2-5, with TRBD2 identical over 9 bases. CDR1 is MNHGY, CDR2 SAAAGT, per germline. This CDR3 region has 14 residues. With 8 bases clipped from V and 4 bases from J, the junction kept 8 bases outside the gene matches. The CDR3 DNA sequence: TGTGCCAGCGGGCGGGGGGGCCAACGAGAGACCCAGTACTTC. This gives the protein CASGRGGQRETQYF.

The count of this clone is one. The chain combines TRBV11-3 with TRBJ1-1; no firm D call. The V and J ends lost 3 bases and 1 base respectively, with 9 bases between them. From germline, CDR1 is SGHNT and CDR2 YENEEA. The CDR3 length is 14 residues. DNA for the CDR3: TGTGCCAGCAGCTTTCGGCAGAGGAACACTGAAGCTTTCTTT. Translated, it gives CASSFRQRNTEAFF.

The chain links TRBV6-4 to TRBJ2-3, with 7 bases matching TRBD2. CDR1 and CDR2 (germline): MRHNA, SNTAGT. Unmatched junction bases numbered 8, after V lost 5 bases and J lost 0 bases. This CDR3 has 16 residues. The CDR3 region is CASSYGGGLSTDTQYF. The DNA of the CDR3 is TGTGCCAGCAGTTACGGTGGGGGACTAAGCACAGATACGCAGTATTTT.

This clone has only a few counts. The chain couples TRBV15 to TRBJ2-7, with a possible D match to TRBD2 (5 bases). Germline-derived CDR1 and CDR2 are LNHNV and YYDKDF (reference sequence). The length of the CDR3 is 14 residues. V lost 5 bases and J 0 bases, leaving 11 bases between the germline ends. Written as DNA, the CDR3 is TGTGCCACCAGCCTACAGACTATCTCCTACGAGCAGTACTTC. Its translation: CATSLQTISYEQYF. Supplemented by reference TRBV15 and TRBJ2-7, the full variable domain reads DAMVIQNPRYQVTQFGKPVTLSCSQTLNHNVMYWYQQKSSQAPKLLFHYYDKDFNNEADTPDNFQSRRPNTSFCFLDIRSPGLGDTAMYLCATSLQTISYEQYFGPGTRLTVT.

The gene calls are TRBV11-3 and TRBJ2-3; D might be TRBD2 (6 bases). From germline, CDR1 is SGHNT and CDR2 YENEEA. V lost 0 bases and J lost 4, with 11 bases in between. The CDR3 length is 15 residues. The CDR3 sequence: CASSLDPPSADTQYF. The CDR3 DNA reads TGTGCCAGCAGCTTAGATCCCCCTAGCGCAGATACGCAGTATTTT.

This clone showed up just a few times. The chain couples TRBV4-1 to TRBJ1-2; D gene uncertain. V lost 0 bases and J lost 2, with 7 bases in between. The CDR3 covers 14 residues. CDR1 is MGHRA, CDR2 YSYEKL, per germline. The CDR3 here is CASSQENSNYGYTF. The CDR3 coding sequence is TGCGCCAGCAGCCAAGAAAACAGCAACTATGGCTACACCTTC.

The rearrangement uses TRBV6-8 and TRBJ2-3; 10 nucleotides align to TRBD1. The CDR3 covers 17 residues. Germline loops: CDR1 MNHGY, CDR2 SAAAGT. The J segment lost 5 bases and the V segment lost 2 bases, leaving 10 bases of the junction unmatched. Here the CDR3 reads CASSYDWDRGLIDTQYF. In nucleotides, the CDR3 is TGTGCCAGCAGTTACGACTGGGACAGGGGATTAATAGATACGCAGTATTTT.

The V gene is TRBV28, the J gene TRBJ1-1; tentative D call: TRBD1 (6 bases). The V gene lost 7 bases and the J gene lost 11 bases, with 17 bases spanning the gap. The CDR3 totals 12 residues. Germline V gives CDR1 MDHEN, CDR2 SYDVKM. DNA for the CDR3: TGTGCCAGCACCTCGTCCGGGGGCTCGGCTTTCTTT. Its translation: CASTSSGGSAFF.

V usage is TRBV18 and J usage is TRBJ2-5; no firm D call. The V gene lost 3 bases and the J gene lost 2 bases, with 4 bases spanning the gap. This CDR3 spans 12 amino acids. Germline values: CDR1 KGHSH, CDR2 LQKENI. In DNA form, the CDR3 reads TGTGCCAGCTCACCCCCGCAAGAGACCCAGTACTTC. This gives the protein CASSPPQETQYF. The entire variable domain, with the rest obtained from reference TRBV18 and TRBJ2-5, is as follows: NAGVMQNPRHLVRRRGQEARLRCSPMKGHSHVYWYRQLPEEGLKFMVYLQKENIIDESGMPKERFSAEFPKEGPSILRIQQVVRGDSAAYFCASSPPQETQYFGPGTRLLVL.

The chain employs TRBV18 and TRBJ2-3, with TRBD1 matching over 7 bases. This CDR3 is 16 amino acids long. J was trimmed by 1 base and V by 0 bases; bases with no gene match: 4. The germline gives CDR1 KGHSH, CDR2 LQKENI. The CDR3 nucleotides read TGTGCCAGCTCACCACCGGTTACAGGGGGCACAGATACGCAGTATTTT. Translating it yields CASSPPVTGGTDTQYF.

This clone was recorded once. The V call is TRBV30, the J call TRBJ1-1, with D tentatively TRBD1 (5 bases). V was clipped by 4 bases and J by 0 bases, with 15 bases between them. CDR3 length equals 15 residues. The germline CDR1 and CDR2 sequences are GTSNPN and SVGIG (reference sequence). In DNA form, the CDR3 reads TGTGCCTGGACCGGGACCGCTTATATGAACACTGAAGCTTTCTTT. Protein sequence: CAWTGTAYMNTEAFF.